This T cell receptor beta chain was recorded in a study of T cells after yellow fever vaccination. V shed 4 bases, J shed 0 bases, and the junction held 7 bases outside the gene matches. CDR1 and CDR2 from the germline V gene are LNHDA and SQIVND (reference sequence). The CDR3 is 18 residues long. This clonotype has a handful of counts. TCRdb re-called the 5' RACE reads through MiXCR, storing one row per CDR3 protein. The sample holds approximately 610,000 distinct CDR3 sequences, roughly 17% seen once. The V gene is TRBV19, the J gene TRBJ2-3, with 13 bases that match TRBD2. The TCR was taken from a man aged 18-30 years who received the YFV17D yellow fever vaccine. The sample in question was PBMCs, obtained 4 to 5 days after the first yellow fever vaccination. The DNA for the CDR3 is TGTGCCAGTAGTAAAGGACTAGCGGGGGACGCTAGCACAGATACGCAGTATTTT. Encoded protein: CASSKGLAGDASTDTQYF. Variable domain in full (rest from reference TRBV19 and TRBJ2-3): DGGITQSPKYLFRKEGQNVTLSCEQNLNHDAMYWYRQDPGQGLRLIYYSQIVNDFQKGDIAEGYSVSREKKESFPLTVTSAQKNPTAFYLCASSKGLAGDASTDTQYFGPGTRLTVL.